The 11 T cell receptor beta chains below come from one sample, sequenced in a study of cytomegalovirus exposure and HLA in healthy donors. Both 60 Vbeta primers and 13 Jbeta primers went into the PCR. Using immunoSEQ multiplex PCR, the repertoire was profiled, and TCRdb retains in-frame clones only, with some absent. This table holds roughly 110,000 clones, roughly 70% found once. Sequencing was done on a sample of PBMCs. Source of these receptors: a woman aged 35 to 49 in good health and CMV-seropositive.

This chain uses TRBV6-6 with TRBJ1-2; D ambiguous. This CDR3 is built from 16 residues. Germline CDR1 reads MNHNY; CDR2 reads SVGAGI (reference sequence). Between the trimmed V and J ends, which lost 0 bases and 2 bases, there was a span of 13 bases. The CDR3 DNA sequence: TGTGCCAGCAGTTACTCGGTCGGCGGCGGGAACTATGGCTACACCTTC. This codes for CASSYSVGGGNYGYTF.

The rearrangement uses TRBV19 and TRBJ1-5, with D possibly TRBD1 on 6 matching bases. Germline V CDR1 and CDR2: LNHDA, SQIVND (reference sequence). Trimming took off 5 bases at V and 3 bases at J, with 11 bases between the two ends. The CDR3 length is 14 residues. Written as DNA, the CDR3 is TGTGCCAGTAGTGCACGGGACACCAATCAGCCCCAGCATTTT. Its protein is CASSARDTNQPQHF. Combining the CDR3 with reference TRBV19 and TRBJ1-5 gives the whole variable domain DGGITQSPKYLFRKEGQNVTLSCEQNLNHDAMYWYRQDPGQGLRLIYYSQIVNDFQKGDIAEGYSVSREKKESFPLTVTSAQKNPTAFYLCASSARDTNQPQHFGDGTRLSIL.

Details on this clone: At one of its ends the junction is not consistent with the germline gene, which may arise from a read error. Other DNA sequences within the sample encode an identical CDR3. The chain joins TRBV15 to TRBJ1-2; TRBD1 agrees at 10 bases. CDR3 length: 15 residues. CDR1 LNHNV and CDR2 YYDKDF come from the germline V gene (reference sequence). The CDR3 sequence is CATSRSDRGRDGYTF. In DNA form, the CDR3 reads TGTGCTACCAGCAGAAGTGACAGGGGGCGCGATGGCTACACCTTC.

The chain couples TRBV11-3 to TRBJ1-1, with 12 bases identical to TRBD1. This CDR3 is 17 amino acids long. Per the germline V gene, CDR1 is SGHNT and CDR2 is YENEEA. V was pared by 3 bases and J by 1 base, with 6 bases of the junction left unmatched. The CDR3 protein is CASSFGDRGLKNTEAFF. CDR3 bases: TGTGCCAGCAGCTTTGGGGACAGGGGGCTCAAGAACACTGAAGCTTTCTTT.

The genes are TRBV19 and TRBJ1-1, with a possible D match to TRBD1 (5 bases). From germline, CDR1 is LNHDA and CDR2 SQIVND (reference sequence). Trimming cost V 3 bases and J 3 bases, with 8 bases left between them. The CDR3 consists of 13 residues. The CDR3 sequence is CASSMQGYTEAFF. The CDR3 DNA is TGTGCCAGTAGTATGCAGGGATACACTGAAGCTTTCTTT.

CDR3 loop: CASSQAAYLAKNIQYF. The CDR3 DNA reads as TGTGCCAGCAGCCAAGCCGCATATCTAGCCAAAAACATTCAGTACTTC. The J gene is TRBJ2-4, the V gene TRBV7-2, with D hard to call. Per the germline V gene, CDR1 is SGHTA and CDR2 is FQGNSA. V shed 5 bases and J shed 0 bases, with 14 bases lying between them. The CDR3 has 16 residues.

The CDR3 region has the DNA TGTGCCAGTAGTATAGGGCAGTCAAACTCCTACGAGCAGTACTTC. It is translated as CASSIGQSNSYEQYF. This chain connects TRBV19 to TRBJ2-7; D uncertain. Germline CDR1 LNHDA, CDR2 SQIVND (reference sequence). V was pared by 1 base and J by 0 bases, with 10 bases between. This CDR3 has 15 residues.

The chain couples TRBV6-1 to TRBJ1-2; 8 positions agree with TRBD1. The CDR3 sequence is 12 residues long. V was clipped by 9 bases and J by 4 bases; unmatched bases: 4. Germline V gene lookup returns CDR1 MNHNS and CDR2 SASEGT. The CDR3 nucleotides read TGTGCCAGTACGGGACAGGTCTATGGCTACACCTTC. Amino acids: CASTGQVYGYTF.

V usage is TRBV11-2 and J usage is TRBJ1-5, with D unresolved. Trimming took off 1 base at V and 0 bases at J, with 7 bases between the two ends. The CDR3 covers 15 residues. The germline V gene encodes CDR1 SGHAT and CDR2 FQNNGV. This CDR3 is CASSLVPYSNQPQHF. The CDR3 bases are TGTGCCAGCAGCTTAGTTCCGTATAGCAATCAGCCCCAGCATTTT. The whole variable domain, remainder taken from reference TRBV11-2 and TRBJ1-5, is EAGVAQSPRYKIIEKRQSVAFWCNPISGHATLYWYQQILGQGPKLLIQFQNNGVVDDSQLPKDRFSAERLKGVDSTLKIQPAKLEDSAVYLCASSLVPYSNQPQHFGDGTRLSIL.

This clone was found once. The rearrangement joins TRBV7-2 to TRBJ1-2; D is ambiguous. V lost 2 bases, J lost 3 bases, and 10 bases lay in between. The germline gives CDR1 SGHTA, CDR2 FQGNSA. The CDR3 contains 14 residues. For the CDR3, the DNA is TGTGCCAGCAGCTTATTGGTCACAGACTATGGCTACACCTTC. This translates into CASSLLVTDYGYTF.

V and J are TRBV10-3 and TRBJ2-5; D is unresolved. CDR1 is ENHRY, CDR2 SYGVKD, per germline. This CDR3 has 13 residues. Deletions cut 1 base from V and 3 bases from J, with 6 bases between. Here the CDR3 reads CAISEFQEETQYF. In DNA form, the CDR3 reads TGTGCCATCAGTGAGTTCCAGGAAGAGACCCAGTACTTC.